A single sample gave rise to the 22 T cell receptor beta chains below, sequenced in a study of human T cells and chemical hapten exposure. Regarding time point: patch test 1, 2 weeks after DPC sensitization. Treatment in this sample: therapeutic diphenylcyclopropenone sensitization with weekly scalp DPC. TCRdb re-analysed the RACE reads in MiXCR, keeping a single row per CDR3 protein. The sample holds roughly 180,000 distinct CDR3 sequences, 20% to 25% seen once. Sequenced here: whole blood, sampled in connection with sensitization to the hapten diphenylcyclopropenone (DPC). The receptors stem from a woman between 45 and 60 years old with alopecia areata. Some clones in this sample may be carry-over from other donors' samples.

The chain has TRBV28 and TRBJ1-6; the D is unclear. Germline lookup yields CDR1 MDHEN and CDR2 SYDVKM. V shed 7 bases and J shed 10 bases, with 11 bases lying between them. The CDR3 has 12 residues. CDR3 sequence: CASKLGVSPLHF. CDR3 bases: TGTGCCAGCAAGTTGGGAGTGTCACCCCTCCACTTT.

J is TRBJ1-5 and V is TRBV6-5; no firm D call. The CDR3 spans 13 residues. The germline V and J ends were trimmed by 0 bases and 7 bases, with 7 bases remaining between them. The germline CDR1 and CDR2 sequences are MNHEY and SVGAGI. Written as DNA, the CDR3 is TGTGCCAGCAGTTACTCGGATCGGCAGCCCCAGCATTTT. This codes for CASSYSDRQPQHF.

This clonotype was recorded a few times. This sequence joins TRBV24-1 and TRBJ2-3, with TRBD2 matching 12 bases. The germline gives CDR1 KGHDR, CDR2 SFDVKD. The ends lost 4 bases at V and 3 bases at J; junction bases unmatched: 4. The CDR3 contains 16 residues. CDR3: CATSDMTSGRTDTQYF. Written as DNA, the CDR3 is TGTGCCACCAGTGACATGACTAGCGGGAGAACAGATACGCAGTATTTT.

This clonotype showed up many times. V is TRBV7-8 and J is TRBJ2-1, with D possibly TRBD1 on 6 matching bases. V was clipped by 3 bases and J by 1 base, with 10 bases between them. The CDR3 covers 15 residues. Germline V gene data show CDR1 as SGHVS and CDR2 as FQNEAQ. The CDR3 loop reads CASSFEGESYNEQFF. CDR3 in DNA: TGTGCCAGCAGCTTCGAGGGGGAGTCCTACAATGAGCAGTTCTTC.

This clonotype was seen a handful of times. V usage is TRBV29-1 and J usage is TRBJ2-1, with 11 bases aligning to TRBD2. The CDR3 is made up of 16 amino acids. The junction had 12 bases not matched to a gene; V was cut back by 7 bases and J by 4 bases. The germline gives CDR1 SQVTM, CDR2 ANQGSEA. This CDR3 is CSEAGLAENRYNEQFF. CDR3 coding DNA: TGCAGCGAAGCGGGACTAGCGGAAAACAGATACAATGAGCAGTTCTTC.

The genes are TRBV3-1 and TRBJ2-1; D is undetermined. CDR1 is LGHDT, CDR2 YNNKEL, per germline (reference sequence). V dropped 4 bases and J dropped 13 bases, with 14 bases sitting between them. CDR3 length equals 12 residues. The CDR3 coding sequence is TGTGCCAGCAGCCTCCCCGGAGACTCTCAGTTCTTC. Its protein is CASSLPGDSQFF.

This clonotype showed up just a few times. This sequence joins TRBV11-2 and TRBJ2-7; 13 nucleotides agree with TRBD2. Germline-derived CDR1 and CDR2 are SGHAT and FQNNGV. This CDR3 contains 16 residues. J was trimmed by 4 bases and V by 5 bases; bases with no gene match: 8. The CDR3 here is CASSPRTSGRGYEQYF. The CDR3 region has the DNA TGTGCCAGCAGCCCCCGGACTAGCGGGAGAGGGTACGAGCAGTACTTC. The full variable domain, its missing parts supplied by reference TRBV11-2 and TRBJ2-7, is EAGVAQSPRYKIIEKRQSVAFWCNPISGHATLYWYQQILGQGPKLLIQFQNNGVVDDSQLPKDRFSAERLKGVDSTLKIQPAKLEDSAVYLCASSPRTSGRGYEQYFGPGTRLTVT.

The V gene is TRBV7-2, the J gene TRBJ2-7, with D perhaps matching TRBD1 (6 bases). This CDR3 contains 13 residues. Germline V lookup: CDR1 SGHTA, CDR2 FQGNSA. V was cut by 7 bases and J by 3 bases, with 13 bases left in between. CDR3 protein: CASTPDRRYEQYF. The CDR3 DNA is TGTGCCAGCACCCCGGACAGACGCTACGAGCAGTACTTC.

The chain links TRBV7-8 to TRBJ1-1, with D tentatively TRBD1 (5 bases). The CDR3 is 12 residues long. Germline assignment: CDR1 SGHVS and CDR2 FQNEAQ. Trimming removed 5 bases from V and 11 bases from J, with 15 bases in between. The CDR3 DNA reads TGTGCCAGCAGCACCGGGGTCCAGGGCGCTTTCTTT. This gives the protein CASSTGVQGAFF.

This clonotype was observed at least ten times. The CDR3 nucleotides are TGTGCCATCAGTGAGCTCCAGGGGAGATCCGGGGAGCTGTTTTTT. Protein product: CAISELQGRSGELFF. The V call is TRBV10-3, the J call TRBJ2-2, with D maybe TRBD1 (6 bases). CDR3 length equals 15 residues. Germline V gene data show CDR1 as ENHRY and CDR2 as SYGVKD. Trimming took 2 bases from V and 6 from J, leaving 13 bases between them.

This clonotype has more than one count but fewer than ten. The gene calls are TRBV12-3 or TRBV12-4 and TRBJ1-2, with a tentative D call TRBD1 (6 bases). V was pared by 3 bases and J by 7 bases, with 9 bases between. The CDR3 totals 12 residues. In nucleotides, the CDR3 is TGTGCCAGCAGTTTGGAAGGGGGTGGCTACACCTTC. Translated, it gives CASSLEGGGYTF.

The V call is TRBV6-5, the J call TRBJ2-6; D call uncertain. The germline gives CDR1 MNHEY, CDR2 SVGAGI. Trimming took 6 bases from V and 2 from J, leaving 8 bases between them. This CDR3 comprises 14 residues. DNA of the CDR3: TGTGCCAGCAGCCCTGAACCTGGGGCCAACGTCCTGACTTTC. Translation gives CASSPEPGANVLTF.

As concerns this clonotype: A much larger clone lies one base from this, so it may be a read error. This rearrangement joins TRBV7-2 to TRBJ1-5, with D hard to call. In germline, CDR1 is SGHTA, CDR2 FQGNSA. The CDR3 has 15 residues. The CDR3 DNA reads TGTGCCAGCAGCTTAGATTTCGGGATCCATCAGCCCCATCATTTT. This sequence encodes CASSLDFGIHQPHHF.

To note about this clonotype: Its ends do not fully match the called genes, so a read error is possible. The chain is built from TRBV6-1 and TRBJ2-7; 9 bases match TRBD1. Germline CDR1 MNHNS, CDR2 SASEGT. There are 15 residues in the CDR3. The CDR3 sequence: CASSGLPGQGTEKYF. As DNA, the CDR3 is TGTGCCAGCAGTGGCCTCCCGGGACAGGGCACCGAGAAGTACTTC.

This sequence joins TRBV6-1 and TRBJ1-1; D is uncertain. This CDR3 has 13 residues. CDR1 is MNHNS and CDR2 is SASEGT in the germline V gene. Trimming took 5 bases from V and 5 from J, leaving 12 bases between them. DNA of the CDR3: TGTGCCAGCAGTAGGACGGTTCTAACTGAAGCTTTCTTT. Residues: CASSRTVLTEAFF.

This clonotype was found many times. V usage is TRBV20-1 and J usage is TRBJ2-3; D is unclear. CDR3 size: 13 residues. V shed 3 bases and J shed 8 bases, with 15 bases lying between them. In germline, CDR1 is DFQATT, CDR2 SNEGSKA (reference sequence). The CDR3 is CSASISRPGTQYF. CDR3 nucleotides: TGCAGTGCTAGTATTTCCCGGCCCGGTACGCAGTATTTT.

This clonotype was seen a few times. The chain combines TRBV27 with TRBJ2-3; 10 nucleotides align to TRBD2. V lost 5 bases and J lost 2; bases outside the gene matches: 10. Germline V gene data show CDR1 as MNHEY and CDR2 as SMNVEV (reference sequence). The CDR3 sequence is 17 residues long. This chain's CDR3 is CASSLWSGLAATDTQYF. CDR3 DNA: TGTGCCAGCAGTCTCTGGTCCGGACTAGCGGCCACAGATACGCAGTATTTT.

This clonotype came up a few times. The gene calls are TRBV24-1 and TRBJ1-2; D might be TRBD1 (6 bases). Looked up from germline, CDR1 is KGHDR and CDR2 is SFDVKD. This CDR3 is built from 14 residues. Trimming left V 4 bases short and J 4 bases short, with 12 bases between. The CDR3 nucleotides read TGTGCCACCAGTGACCTACGACAGGCCTATGGCTACACCTTC. Its protein product is CATSDLRQAYGYTF.

V is TRBV20-1 and J is TRBJ2-1; 7 nucleotides agree with TRBD2. This CDR3 region has 13 residues. Losses at the gene ends were 4 bases for V and 4 bases for J; bases not matched to a gene: 4. In germline, CDR1 is DFQATT, CDR2 SNEGSKA (reference sequence). CDR3 amino acids: CSAMGLTYNEQFF. Written as DNA, the CDR3 is TGCAGTGCTATGGGACTAACTTACAATGAGCAGTTCTTC.

The sample holds many counts of this clonotype. V is TRBV29-1 and J is TRBJ2-5, with 8 bases fitting TRBD1. The V gene's germline CDR1 is SQVTM and CDR2 ANQGSEA. The CDR3 totals 11 residues. V shed 8 bases, J shed 5 bases, and the junction held 4 bases outside the gene matches. CDR3 protein: CSKRQGETQYF. DNA for the CDR3: TGCAGCAAAAGACAGGGGGAGACCCAGTACTTC.

V and J are TRBV6-2 or TRBV6-3 and TRBJ2-2; D may match TRBD1 or TRBD2 (5 bases each). V was pared by 5 bases and J by 1 base, with 14 bases between. From germline, CDR1 is MNHEY and CDR2 SVGEGT. The CDR3 length is 16 residues. The CDR3 region has the DNA TGTGCCAGCAGTCCCCCGGGACGATTGAACACCGGGGAGCTGTTTTTT. It codes for CASSPPGRLNTGELFF.

The chain joins TRBV4-1 to TRBJ2-1; tentative D call: TRBD2 (5 bases). CDR1 and CDR2 from the germline V gene are MGHRA and YSYEKL. The CDR3 has 16 amino acids. The V and J ends lost 1 base and 7 bases respectively, with 17 bases between them. The CDR3 here is CASSQGMGSRANEQFF. The CDR3 DNA is TGCGCCAGCAGCCAAGGTATGGGGAGTAGAGCGAATGAGCAGTTCTTC.